This entry lists 8 T cell receptor beta chains sequenced from one sample in a study of naive and memory T cell subsets. An oligonucleotide containing a UMI was ligated to the 3' end of TCR cDNA. Ligated cDNA underwent four rounds of PCR with nested alpha and beta constant region primers and SP2. TCRdb redid the calling of the 5' RACE reads with MiXCR, one entry per CDR3 protein. The sample includes roughly 48,000 distinct CDR3 sequences, about 4.5% seen only once; the top ten take around 0.8%. These receptor sequences come from a female donor in good health.

The rearrangement links TRBV20-1 to TRBJ2-1; TRBD2 agrees at 9 bases. Trimming took 0 bases from V and 7 from J; bases not matched to a gene: 13. The CDR3 totals 17 residues. Germline CDR1 is DFQATT and CDR2 is SNEGSKA (reference sequence). The CDR3 reads CSARDLFETSGRNEQFF. The DNA for the CDR3 is TGCAGTGCTAGAGATCTCTTTGAGACTAGCGGTAGGAATGAGCAGTTCTTC.

The chain employs TRBV18 and TRBJ2-5; unclear D gene. Germline V gene lookup returns CDR1 KGHSH and CDR2 LQKENI. The CDR3 sequence is 12 residues long. With 0 bases removed from V and 5 bases from J, the gap between germline ends came to 4 bases. Here the CDR3 DNA reads TGTGCCAGCTCACCACCGGTCGAGACCCAGTACTTC. Its protein product is CASSPPVETQYF.

This clonotype was observed at least ten times. The rearrangement joins TRBV6-5 to TRBJ2-7; 7 bases map to TRBD2. Germline values: CDR1 MNHEY, CDR2 SVGAGI. V was pared by 8 bases and J by 2 bases, with 12 bases of the junction left unmatched. The CDR3 sequence is 15 residues long. The chain's CDR3 is CASFSAQRGTYEQYF. CDR3 DNA sequence: TGTGCCAGCTTTAGCGCGCAGCGGGGCACCTACGAGCAGTACTTC.

This clonotype was detected many times. The chain has TRBV29-1 and TRBJ2-1, with 7 bases lining up with TRBD1. CDR3 length: 13 amino acids. Trimming took 4 bases from V and 2 from J; bases not matched to a gene: 2. Germline V gene data show CDR1 as SQVTM and CDR2 as ANQGSEA. The CDR3 region has the DNA TGCAGCGTTGTACAGGGGACCTACAATGAGCAGTTCTTC. Translation gives CSVVQGTYNEQFF.

In regard to this clonotype: One base away lies a much larger clone, so this may be a sequencing read error. This chain joins TRBV6-6 and TRBJ1-2; TRBD1 agrees at 9 bases. CDR3 length equals 15 residues. The germline V gene has CDR1 MNHNY and CDR2 SVGAGI (reference sequence). The CDR3 DNA reads TGTGCCAGCAGTTACTCAGGGACAGGGATATATGGCGACACCTTC. It is translated as CASSYSGTGIYGDTF.

This clonotype was recorded at least ten times. The chain joins TRBV11-2 to TRBJ2-5; maybe TRBD1 (6 bases). The CDR3 extends over 11 amino acids. Germline V gene lookup returns CDR1 SGHAT and CDR2 FQNNGV. The V end was cut by 5 bases, the J end by 9 bases, with 10 bases between. The CDR3 DNA sequence: TGTGCCAGCAGCCCTACAGGGCCCCAGTACTTC. It translates to CASSPTGPQYF.

This clonotype has ten or more counts. J is TRBJ2-7 and V is TRBV28; D could derive from TRBD1 or TRBD2 (6 bases each). Trimming pared 5 bases from V and 5 bases from J, leaving 28 bases between. The V gene's germline CDR1 is MDHEN and CDR2 SYDVKM. The CDR3 has 18 residues. The CDR3 is CASSRGLGGRKRMNEQYF. CDR3 nucleotide sequence: TGTGCCAGCAGTCGGGGCCTTGGGGGGCGAAAACGTATGAACGAGCAGTACTTC.

This clonotype was recorded many times. The chain couples TRBV30 to TRBJ2-6; D is perhaps TRBD2 (6 bases). Germline V CDR1 and CDR2: GTSNPN, SVGIG (reference sequence). This CDR3 comprises 17 residues. Between the trimmed V and J ends, which lost 0 bases and 0 bases, there was a span of 12 bases. The CDR3: CAWSVAGSSSGANVLTF. CDR3 nucleotide sequence: TGTGCCTGGAGTGTAGCGGGTTCGTCCTCTGGGGCCAACGTCCTGACTTTC.